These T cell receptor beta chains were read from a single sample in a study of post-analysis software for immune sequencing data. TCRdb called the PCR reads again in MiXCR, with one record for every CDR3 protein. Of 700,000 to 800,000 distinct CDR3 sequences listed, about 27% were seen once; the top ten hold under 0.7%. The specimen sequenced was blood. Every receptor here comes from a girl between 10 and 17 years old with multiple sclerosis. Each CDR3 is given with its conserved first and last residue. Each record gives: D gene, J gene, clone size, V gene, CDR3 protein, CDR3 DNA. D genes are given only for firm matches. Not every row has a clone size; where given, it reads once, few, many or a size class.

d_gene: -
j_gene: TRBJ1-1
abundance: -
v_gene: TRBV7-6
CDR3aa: CASSPVGVNTEAFF
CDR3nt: TGTGCCAGCAGCCCCGTCGGGGTGAACACTGAAGCTTTCTTT

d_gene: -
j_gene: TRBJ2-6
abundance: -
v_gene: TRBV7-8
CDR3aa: CASSLTTVVKANVRTF
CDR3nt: TGTGCCAGCAGCTTAACGACGGTGGTAAAGGCCAACGTCCGGACTTTC

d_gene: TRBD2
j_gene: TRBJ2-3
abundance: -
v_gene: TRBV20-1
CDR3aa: CSASGRGSTSTDTQYF
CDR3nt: TGCAGTGCTAGTGGGAGGGGATCGACAAGCACAGATACGCAGTATTTT

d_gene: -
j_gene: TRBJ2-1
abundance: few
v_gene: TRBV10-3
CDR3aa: CAISEDYYNEQFF
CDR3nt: TGTGCCATCAGTGAAGACTACTACAATGAGCAGTTCTTC

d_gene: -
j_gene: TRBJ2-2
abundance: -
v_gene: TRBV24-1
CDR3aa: CATSDQLQPNTGERFF
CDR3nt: TGTGCCACCAGTGATCAATTGCAGCCTAACACCGGGGAGCGGTTTTTT

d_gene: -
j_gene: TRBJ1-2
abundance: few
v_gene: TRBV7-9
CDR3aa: CASSLIAGYTF
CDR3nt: TGTGCCAGCAGCTTAATTGCCGGCTACACCTTC

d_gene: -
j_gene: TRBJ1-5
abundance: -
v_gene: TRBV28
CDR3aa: CASSLDGRLQGPQHF
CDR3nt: TGTGCCAGCAGTTTAGACGGACGGCTACAAGGGCCCCAGCATTTT

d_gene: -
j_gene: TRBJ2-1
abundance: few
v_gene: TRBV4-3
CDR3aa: CASSQGDAGYNEQFF
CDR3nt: TGCGCCAGCAGCCAAGGGGACGCGGGCTACAATGAGCAGTTCTTC

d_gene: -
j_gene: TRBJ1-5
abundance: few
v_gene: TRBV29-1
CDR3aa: CSVVLGDNQPQHF
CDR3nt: TGCAGCGTTGTTCTGGGGGACAATCAGCCCCAGCATTTT

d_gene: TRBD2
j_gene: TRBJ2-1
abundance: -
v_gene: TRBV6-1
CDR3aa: CASRKRERVNEQFF
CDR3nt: TGTGCCAGCAGAAAGCGGGAGAGGGTCAATGAGCAGTTCTTC

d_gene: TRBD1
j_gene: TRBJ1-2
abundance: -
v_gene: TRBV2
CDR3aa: CASRGQGEGHGYTF
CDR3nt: TGTGCCAGCAGGGGACAGGGAGAGGGACATGGCTACACCTTC

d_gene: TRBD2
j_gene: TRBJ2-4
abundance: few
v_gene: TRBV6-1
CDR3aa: CASTAGLAGGILAKNIQYF
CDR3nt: TGTGCCAGCACTGCGGGACTAGCGGGTGGCATTCTAGCCAAAAACATTCAGTACTTC

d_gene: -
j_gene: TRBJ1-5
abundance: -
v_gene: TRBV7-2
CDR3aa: CASSGGSGQPQHF
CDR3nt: TGTGCCAGCAGCGGGGGGAGTGGGCAGCCCCAGCATTTT

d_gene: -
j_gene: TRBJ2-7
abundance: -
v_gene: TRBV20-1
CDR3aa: CSARDSRTVGEQYF
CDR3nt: TGCAGTGCTAGAGACTCACGGACAGTAGGCGAGCAGTACTTC

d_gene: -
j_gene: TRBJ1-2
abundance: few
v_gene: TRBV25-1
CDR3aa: CASSDPGTRGYTF
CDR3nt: TGTGCCAGCAGCGATCCGGGGACAAGGGGCTACACCTTC

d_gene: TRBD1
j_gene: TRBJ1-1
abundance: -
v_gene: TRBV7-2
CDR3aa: CASSRGQGPYNTEAFF
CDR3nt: TGTGCCAGCAGTCGAGGACAGGGGCCGTACAACACTGAAGCTTTCTTT

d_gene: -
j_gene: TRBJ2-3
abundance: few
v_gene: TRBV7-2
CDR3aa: CASSLGGYADTQYF
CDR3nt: TGTGCCAGCAGCTTAGGGGGGTACGCAGATACGCAGTATTTT

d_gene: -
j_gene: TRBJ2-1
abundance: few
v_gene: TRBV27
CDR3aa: CASSLWMAGDAQFF
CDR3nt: TGTGCCAGCAGTTTATGGATGGCAGGGGACGCGCAGTTCTTC

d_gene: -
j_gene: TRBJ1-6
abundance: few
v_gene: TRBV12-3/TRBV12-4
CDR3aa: CASSSWPGYNSPLHF
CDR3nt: TGTGCCAGCAGTTCATGGCCAGGTTATAATTCACCCCTCCACTTT

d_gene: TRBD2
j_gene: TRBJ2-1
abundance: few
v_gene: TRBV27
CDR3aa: CASRAGGPVNEQFF
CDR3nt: TGTGCCAGCAGGGCGGGAGGGCCGGTGAATGAGCAGTTCTTC

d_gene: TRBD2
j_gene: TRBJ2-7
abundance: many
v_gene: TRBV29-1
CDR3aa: CSVASSGSYEQYF
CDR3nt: TGCAGCGTTGCTTCTAGCGGGAGCTACGAGCAGTACTTC

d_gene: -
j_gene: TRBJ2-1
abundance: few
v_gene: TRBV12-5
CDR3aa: CASGLPRSEQFF
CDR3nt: TGTGCTAGTGGTTTGCCCAGAAGTGAGCAGTTCTTC

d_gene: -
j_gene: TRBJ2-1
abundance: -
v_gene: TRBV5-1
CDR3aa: CASYEGLAHNEQFF
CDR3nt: TGCGCCAGCTACGAGGGGCTGGCCCACAATGAGCAGTTCTTC

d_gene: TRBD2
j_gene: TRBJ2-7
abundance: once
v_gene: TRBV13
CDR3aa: CASSRASGIYEQYF
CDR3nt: TGTGCCAGCAGCAGGGCTAGCGGTATCTACGAGCAGTACTTC

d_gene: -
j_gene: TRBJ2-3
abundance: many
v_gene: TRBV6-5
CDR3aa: CASSTRQGSTDTQYF
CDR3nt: TGTGCCAGCAGTACCAGGCAGGGTAGCACAGATACGCAGTATTTT

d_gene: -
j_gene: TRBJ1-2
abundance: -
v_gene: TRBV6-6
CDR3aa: CASSWDPSGTF
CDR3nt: TGTGCCAGCAGTTGGGACCCGTCGGGCACCTTC

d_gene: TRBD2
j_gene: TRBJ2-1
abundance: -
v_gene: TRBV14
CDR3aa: CASSPDTSGKYNEQFF
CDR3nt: TGTGCCAGCAGCCCGGACACTAGCGGGAAGTACAATGAGCAGTTCTTC

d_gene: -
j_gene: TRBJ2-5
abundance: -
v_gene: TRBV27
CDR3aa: CASSQSTVTKTQYF
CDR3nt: TGTGCCAGCAGCCAATCCACAGTCACAAAGACCCAGTACTTC

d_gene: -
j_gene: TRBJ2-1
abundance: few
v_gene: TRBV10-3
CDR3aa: CAISDGDIVNNEQFF
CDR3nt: TGTGCCATCAGTGATGGGGACATCGTAAACAATGAGCAGTTCTTC

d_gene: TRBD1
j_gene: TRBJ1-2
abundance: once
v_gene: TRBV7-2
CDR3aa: CASSARQGAFGYTF
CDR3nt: TGTGCCAGCAGCGCAAGACAGGGGGCGTTTGGCTACACCTTC

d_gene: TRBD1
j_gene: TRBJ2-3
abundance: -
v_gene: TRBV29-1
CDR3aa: CSVPGQGFHTQYF
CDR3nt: TGCAGCGTGCCGGGACAGGGGTTCCATACGCAGTATTTT

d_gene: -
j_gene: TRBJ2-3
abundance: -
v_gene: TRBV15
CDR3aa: CATSRELDPITDTQYF
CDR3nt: TGTGCCACCAGCAGAGAACTCGATCCCATCACAGATACGCAGTATTTT

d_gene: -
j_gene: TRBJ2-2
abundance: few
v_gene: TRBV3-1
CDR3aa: CASSQEPTTGELFF
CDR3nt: TGTGCCAGCAGCCAAGAACCGACCACCGGGGAGCTGTTTTTT

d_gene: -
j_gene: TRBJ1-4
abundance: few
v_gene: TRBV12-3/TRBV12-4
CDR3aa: CASSLTVQEELFF
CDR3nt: TGTGCCAGCAGTTTAACGGTACAGGAGGAACTGTTTTTT

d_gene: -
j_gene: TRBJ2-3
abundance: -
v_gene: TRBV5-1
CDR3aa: CASSADISDTQYF
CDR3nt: TGCGCCAGCAGCGCGGACATCTCGGATACGCAGTATTTT

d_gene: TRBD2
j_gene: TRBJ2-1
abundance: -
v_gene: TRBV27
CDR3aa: CASSLRLAGFNEQFF
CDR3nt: TGTGCCAGCAGTTTAAGACTAGCGGGTTTCAATGAGCAGTTCTTC

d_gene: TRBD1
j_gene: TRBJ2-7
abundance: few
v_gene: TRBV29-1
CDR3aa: CSGRTGPYEQYF
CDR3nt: TGCAGCGGGAGGACAGGCCCCTACGAGCAGTACTTC

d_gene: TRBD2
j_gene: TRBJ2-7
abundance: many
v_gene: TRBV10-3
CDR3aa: CAISERAGEDEQYF
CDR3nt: TGTGCCATCAGTGAGAGAGCGGGAGAGGACGAGCAGTACTTC

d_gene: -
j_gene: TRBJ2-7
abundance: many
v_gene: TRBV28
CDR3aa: CASGNYEQYF
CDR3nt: TGTGCCAGCGGGAACTACGAGCAGTACTTC

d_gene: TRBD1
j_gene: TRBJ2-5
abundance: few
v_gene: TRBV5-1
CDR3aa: CASSFRQGRETQYF
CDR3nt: TGCGCCAGCAGCTTTCGACAGGGTCGGGAGACCCAGTACTTC

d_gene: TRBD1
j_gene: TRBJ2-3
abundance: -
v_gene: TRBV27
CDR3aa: CAISSGQAGDTQYF
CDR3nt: TGTGCCATCAGTTCCGGACAGGCCGGAGATACGCAGTATTTT

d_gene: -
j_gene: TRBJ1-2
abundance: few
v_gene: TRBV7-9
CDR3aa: CASSLGGIGYTF
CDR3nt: TGTGCCAGCAGCTTAGGAGGGATCGGCTACACCTTC

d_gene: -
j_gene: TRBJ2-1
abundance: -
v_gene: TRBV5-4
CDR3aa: CASSLVGTGSMQQFF
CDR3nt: TGCGCCAGCAGCTTGGTCGGGACTGGTTCAATGCAGCAGTTCTTC

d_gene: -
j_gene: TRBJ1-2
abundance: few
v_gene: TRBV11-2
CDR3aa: CAISRVSQGYTF
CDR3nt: TGTGCCATCAGCCGGGTGTCTCAGGGCTACACCTTC

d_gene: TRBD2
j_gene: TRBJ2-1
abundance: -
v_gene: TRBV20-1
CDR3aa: CSARAMTSGSLYNEQFF
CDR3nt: TGCAGTGCTAGGGCCATGACTAGCGGGAGCCTCTACAATGAGCAGTTCTTC

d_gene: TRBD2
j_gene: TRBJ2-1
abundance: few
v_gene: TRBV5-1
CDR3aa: CASSLVGLVISYNEQFF
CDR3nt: TGCGCCAGCAGCTTGGTAGGACTAGTTATCTCCTACAATGAGCAGTTCTTC

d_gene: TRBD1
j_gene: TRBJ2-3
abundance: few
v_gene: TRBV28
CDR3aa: CASSEMTGPTDTQYF
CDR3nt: TGTGCCAGCAGTGAAATGACAGGGCCCACAGATACGCAGTATTTT

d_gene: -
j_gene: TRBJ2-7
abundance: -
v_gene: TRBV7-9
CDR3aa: CASSLSRDFLAERYF
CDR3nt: TGTGCCAGCAGCTTATCACGGGACTTCCTGGCCGAGCGGTACTTC

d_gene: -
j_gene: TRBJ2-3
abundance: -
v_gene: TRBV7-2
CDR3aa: CASSQSAGGADTQYF
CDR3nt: TGTGCCAGCAGCCAGAGCGCCGGGGGCGCAGATACGCAGTATTTT

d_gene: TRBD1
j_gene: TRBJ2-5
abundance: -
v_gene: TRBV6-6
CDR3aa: CASSTARGQGGETQYF
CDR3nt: TGTGCCAGCAGTACCGCAAGGGGACAGGGTGGGGAGACCCAGTACTTC

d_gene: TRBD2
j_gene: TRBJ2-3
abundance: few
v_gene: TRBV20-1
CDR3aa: CSEAAGRLGDTQYF
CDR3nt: TGCAGTGAGGCAGCGGGGCGTCTTGGAGATACGCAGTATTTT

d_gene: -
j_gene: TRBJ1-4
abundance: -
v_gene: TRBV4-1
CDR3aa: CASSQAESGPNEKLFF
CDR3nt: TGCGCCAGCAGCCAAGCGGAGTCGGGGCCTAATGAAAAACTGTTTTTT

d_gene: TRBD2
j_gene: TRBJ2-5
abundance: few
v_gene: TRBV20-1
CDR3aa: CSRGGLETQYF
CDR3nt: TGCAGCCGGGGAGGGCTAGAGACCCAGTACTTC

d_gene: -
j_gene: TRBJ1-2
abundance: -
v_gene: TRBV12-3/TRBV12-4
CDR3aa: CASRAFQLSGYTF
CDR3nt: TGTGCCAGCAGGGCCTTTCAGCTGAGCGGCTACACCTTC

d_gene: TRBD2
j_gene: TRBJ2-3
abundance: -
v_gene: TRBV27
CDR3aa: CASSVYPSGNTDTQYF
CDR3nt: TGTGCCAGCAGTGTTTACCCTAGCGGGAACACAGATACGCAGTATTTT

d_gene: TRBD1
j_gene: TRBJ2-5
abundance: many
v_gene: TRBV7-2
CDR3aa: CASSLDRARETQYF
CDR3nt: TGTGCCAGCAGCCTAGACAGGGCTCGAGAGACCCAGTACTTC

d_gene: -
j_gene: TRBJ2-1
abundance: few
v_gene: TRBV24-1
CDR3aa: CATSDLTGVWEQFF
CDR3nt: TGTGCCACCAGTGATTTGACGGGAGTTTGGGAGCAGTTCTTC

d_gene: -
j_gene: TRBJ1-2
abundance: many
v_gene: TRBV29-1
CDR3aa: CSVLGRGKNYGYTF
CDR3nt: TGCAGCGTTCTGGGGCGAGGGAAAAACTATGGCTACACCTTC

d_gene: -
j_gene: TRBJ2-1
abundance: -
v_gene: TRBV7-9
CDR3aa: CASSPLWAGFTNEQFF
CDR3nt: TGTGCCAGCAGCCCCCTTTGGGCAGGGTTTACCAATGAGCAGTTCTTC

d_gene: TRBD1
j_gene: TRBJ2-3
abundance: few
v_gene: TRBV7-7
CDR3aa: CASSLGQGETTQYF
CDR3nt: TGTGCCAGCAGCTTAGGGCAGGGGGAGACTACGCAGTATTTT